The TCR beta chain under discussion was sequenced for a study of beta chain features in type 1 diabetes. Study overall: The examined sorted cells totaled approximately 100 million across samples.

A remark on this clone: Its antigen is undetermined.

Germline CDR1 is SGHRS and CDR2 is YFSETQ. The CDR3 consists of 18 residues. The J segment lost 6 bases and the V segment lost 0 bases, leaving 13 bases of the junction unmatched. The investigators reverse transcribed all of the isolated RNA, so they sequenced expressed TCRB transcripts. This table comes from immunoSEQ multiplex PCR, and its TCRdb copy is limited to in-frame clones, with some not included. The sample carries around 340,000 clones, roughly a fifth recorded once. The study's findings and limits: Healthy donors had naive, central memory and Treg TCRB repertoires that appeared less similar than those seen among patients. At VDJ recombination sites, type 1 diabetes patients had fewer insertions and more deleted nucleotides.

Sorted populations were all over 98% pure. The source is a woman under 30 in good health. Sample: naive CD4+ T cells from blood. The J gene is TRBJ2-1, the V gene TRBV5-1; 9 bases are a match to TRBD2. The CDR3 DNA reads TGCGCCAGCAGCTTGGGTCTGAGACCGGGACTAGCCGTCAATGAGCAGTTCTTC. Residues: CASSLGLRPGLAVNEQFF.